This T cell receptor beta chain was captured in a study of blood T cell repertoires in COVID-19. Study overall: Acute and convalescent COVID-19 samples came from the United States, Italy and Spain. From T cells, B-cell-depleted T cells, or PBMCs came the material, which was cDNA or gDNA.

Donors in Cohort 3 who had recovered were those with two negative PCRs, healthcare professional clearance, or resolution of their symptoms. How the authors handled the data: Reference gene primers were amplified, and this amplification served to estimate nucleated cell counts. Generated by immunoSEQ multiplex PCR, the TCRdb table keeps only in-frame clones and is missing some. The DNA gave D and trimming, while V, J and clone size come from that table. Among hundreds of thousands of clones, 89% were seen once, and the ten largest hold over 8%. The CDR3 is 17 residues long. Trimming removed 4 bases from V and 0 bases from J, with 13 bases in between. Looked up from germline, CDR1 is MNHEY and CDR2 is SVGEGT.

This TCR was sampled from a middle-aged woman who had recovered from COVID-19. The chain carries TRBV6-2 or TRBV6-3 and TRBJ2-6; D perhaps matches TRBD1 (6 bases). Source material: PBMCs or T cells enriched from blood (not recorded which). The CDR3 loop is CASSSLTGLSGANVLTF. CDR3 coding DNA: TGTGCCAGCAGTTCCCTAACAGGGCTCTCTGGGGCCAACGTCCTGACTTTC.